These T cell receptor beta chains were read from a single sample in a study of blood T cell repertoires in COVID-19. Sequencing was performed with immunoSEQ multiplex PCR; in TCRdb, only in-frame clones are kept and a portion is missing. This sample yields about 230,000 clones, of which roughly 83% are seen a single time; roughly 7% belongs to the top ten. The material sequenced was peripheral blood. The receptors were gathered from a woman aged 45-59 years with acute or convalescent COVID-19. The CDR3 runs from the conserved cysteine through the conserved F or W. The order of the fields is V gene, D gene, clone size, J gene, CDR3 DNA, CDR3 protein. D genes are given only for firm matches. Some rows mark clone size as missing; the rest say once, few, many or name a class of expanded clone.

v_call: TRBV7-9
d_call: TRBD2
clone_size: -
j_call: TRBJ2-1
cdr3_nt: TGTGCCAGCAGCGTCTCTAGCGGGAGGTACAATGAGCAGTTCTTC
cdr3_aa: CASSVSSGRYNEQFF

v_call: TRBV9
d_call: -
clone_size: -
j_call: TRBJ1-1
cdr3_nt: TGTGCCAGCAGCGAGGGTCCCGGGGCTGAAGCTTTCTTT
cdr3_aa: CASSEGPGAEAFF

v_call: TRBV29-1
d_call: TRBD1
clone_size: -
j_call: TRBJ1-5
cdr3_nt: TGCAGCGTTGAACTAGGACAGGGGAGGCAGCCCCAGCATTTT
cdr3_aa: CSVELGQGRQPQHF

v_call: TRBV6-2/TRBV6-3
d_call: -
clone_size: few
j_call: TRBJ1-5
cdr3_nt: TGTGCCAGCAGTTACTCTGGGCAGAGACCTAATCAGCCCCAGCATTTT
cdr3_aa: CASSYSGQRPNQPQHF

v_call: TRBV12-5
d_call: -
clone_size: -
j_call: TRBJ2-3
cdr3_nt: TGTGCTAGTGGTTTGGAGCGACAGGGACTCAACCGGTATGATACGCAGTATTTT
cdr3_aa: CASGLERQGLNRYDTQYF

v_call: TRBV27
d_call: -
clone_size: -
j_call: TRBJ2-3
cdr3_nt: TGTGCCAGCAGTTTATTCGGTCGGGATACGCAGTATTTT
cdr3_aa: CASSLFGRDTQYF

v_call: TRBV18
d_call: -
clone_size: -
j_call: TRBJ1-4
cdr3_nt: TGTGCCAGCTCACCCCGCGAGACAGCTAATGAAAAACTGTTTTTT
cdr3_aa: CASSPRETANEKLFF

v_call: TRBV5-6
d_call: -
clone_size: -
j_call: TRBJ2-3
cdr3_nt: TGTGCCAGCAGCTTTGATTCGGGGGGCCGAGATACGCAGTATTTT
cdr3_aa: CASSFDSGGRDTQYF

v_call: TRBV19
d_call: -
clone_size: -
j_call: TRBJ2-5
cdr3_nt: TGTGCCAGTAAAACACAGGGAGACCAAGAGACCCAGTACTTC
cdr3_aa: CASKTQGDQETQYF

v_call: TRBV7-2
d_call: -
clone_size: -
j_call: TRBJ1-2
cdr3_nt: TGTGCCAGCAGCTTGCAGGGGACCGCTAACTATGGCTACACCTTC
cdr3_aa: CASSLQGTANYGYTF

v_call: TRBV27
d_call: -
clone_size: -
j_call: TRBJ1-6
cdr3_nt: TGTGCCAGCAGGGGGGGGGATAATTCACCCCTCCACTTT
cdr3_aa: CASRGGDNSPLHF

v_call: TRBV27
d_call: TRBD1
clone_size: -
j_call: TRBJ1-2
cdr3_nt: TGTGCCAGCAGTCCAGGGGGCTTTAACTATGGCTACACCTTC
cdr3_aa: CASSPGGFNYGYTF

v_call: TRBV30
d_call: TRBD1
clone_size: -
j_call: TRBJ1-1
cdr3_nt: TGTGCCTGGAGTATGGGGACAGTTGGAACTGAAGCTTTCTTT
cdr3_aa: CAWSMGTVGTEAFF

v_call: TRBV7-9
d_call: TRBD1
clone_size: -
j_call: TRBJ1-5
cdr3_nt: TGTGCCAGCAGCTTGGGGACAGGGGTTAGAGGCAATCAGCCCCAGCATTTT
cdr3_aa: CASSLGTGVRGNQPQHF

v_call: TRBV5-1
d_call: -
clone_size: -
j_call: TRBJ2-2
cdr3_nt: TGCGCCAGCAGCCCCATGGGGGGGCTGGGTGGCACCGGGGAGCTGTTTTTT
cdr3_aa: CASSPMGGLGGTGELFF

v_call: TRBV7-9
d_call: TRBD1
clone_size: -
j_call: TRBJ2-5
cdr3_nt: TGTGCCAGCAGCGCGAGACAGGGGGTTGGTCAAGAGACCCAGTACTTC
cdr3_aa: CASSARQGVGQETQYF

v_call: TRBV6-5
d_call: TRBD1
clone_size: -
j_call: TRBJ2-7
cdr3_nt: TGTGCCAGCATTCAGGACAGGGCTACCTACGAGCAGTACTTC
cdr3_aa: CASIQDRATYEQYF

v_call: TRBV4-1
d_call: -
clone_size: few
j_call: TRBJ2-7
cdr3_nt: TGCGCCAGCAGCCCCCTCCCTCTCGCCTACGAGCAGTACTTC
cdr3_aa: CASSPLPLAYEQYF

v_call: TRBV6-6
d_call: -
clone_size: -
j_call: TRBJ2-7
cdr3_nt: TGTGCCAGCACGTCTGGCATCTACGAGCAGTACTTC
cdr3_aa: CASTSGIYEQYF

v_call: TRBV4-2
d_call: -
clone_size: -
j_call: TRBJ2-7
cdr3_nt: TGTGCCAGCAGCCAAGCCAGAGGATACGAGCAGTACTTC
cdr3_aa: CASSQARGYEQYF

v_call: TRBV27
d_call: -
clone_size: -
j_call: TRBJ1-5
cdr3_nt: TGTGCCAGCAGTTTAAGGCAGGGCAATCAGCCCCAGCATTTT
cdr3_aa: CASSLRQGNQPQHF

v_call: TRBV9
d_call: TRBD1
clone_size: many
j_call: TRBJ1-4
cdr3_nt: TGTGCCAGCAGCACTAGTACAGGGGAGAGTGAAAAACTGTTTTTT
cdr3_aa: CASSTSTGESEKLFF

v_call: TRBV5-5
d_call: -
clone_size: -
j_call: TRBJ1-1
cdr3_nt: TGTGCCAGCACCACCAGGGATCTTCACACTGAAGCTTTCTTT
cdr3_aa: CASTTRDLHTEAFF

v_call: TRBV6-4
d_call: -
clone_size: -
j_call: TRBJ1-1
cdr3_nt: TGTGCCAGCAGTGTGGGGGCGAACACTGAAGCTTTCTTT
cdr3_aa: CASSVGANTEAFF

v_call: TRBV18
d_call: -
clone_size: -
j_call: TRBJ2-5
cdr3_nt: TGTGCCAGCTCAGAACGCGACAGGGAGACCCAGTACTTC
cdr3_aa: CASSERDRETQYF

v_call: TRBV19
d_call: TRBD1
clone_size: few
j_call: TRBJ2-1
cdr3_nt: TGTGCCAGTACCCGGGACAGCTCCTACAATGAGCAGTTCTTC
cdr3_aa: CASTRDSSYNEQFF

v_call: TRBV9
d_call: TRBD1
clone_size: -
j_call: TRBJ1-1
cdr3_nt: TGTGCCAGCAGCCGGACAGGGGGCGGGTTTTTGGACACTGAAGCTTTCTTT
cdr3_aa: CASSRTGGGFLDTEAFF

v_call: TRBV28
d_call: TRBD1
clone_size: -
j_call: TRBJ1-2
cdr3_nt: TGTGCCAGCAGTTTATGGACAGGGGGAATCGGCTACACCTTC
cdr3_aa: CASSLWTGGIGYTF

v_call: TRBV19
d_call: TRBD1
clone_size: -
j_call: TRBJ2-1
cdr3_nt: TGTGCCAGTAGTCCGGACAGGGGGCGAAATGAGCAGTTCTTC
cdr3_aa: CASSPDRGRNEQFF

v_call: TRBV7-9
d_call: TRBD2
clone_size: -
j_call: TRBJ2-1
cdr3_nt: TGTGCCAGCAGCTTACCGACTAGCGGGGGTACCTACAATGAGCAGTTCTTC
cdr3_aa: CASSLPTSGGTYNEQFF

v_call: TRBV27
d_call: -
clone_size: -
j_call: TRBJ2-3
cdr3_nt: TGTGCCAGCAGTTTATTTGCAGGGGCCCGTCGGGATACGCAGTATTTT
cdr3_aa: CASSLFAGARRDTQYF

v_call: TRBV19
d_call: -
clone_size: -
j_call: TRBJ1-1
cdr3_nt: TGTGCCAGTAGTTCGTCAGGGGCCACTGAAGCTTTCTTT
cdr3_aa: CASSSSGATEAFF

v_call: TRBV9
d_call: -
clone_size: -
j_call: TRBJ1-1
cdr3_nt: TGTGCCAGCAGCGTTGGGCCGGGGATTAACACTGAAGCTTTCTTT
cdr3_aa: CASSVGPGINTEAFF

v_call: TRBV18
d_call: -
clone_size: -
j_call: TRBJ1-5
cdr3_nt: TGTGCCAGCTCACCCAATAGCAATCAGCCCCAGCATTTT
cdr3_aa: CASSPNSNQPQHF

v_call: TRBV24-1
d_call: -
clone_size: once
j_call: TRBJ2-1
cdr3_nt: TGTGCCACCAGTGACCCGACAGAGTACTCCTACAATGAGCAGTTCTTC
cdr3_aa: CATSDPTEYSYNEQFF

v_call: TRBV19
d_call: TRBD1
clone_size: -
j_call: TRBJ1-5
cdr3_nt: TGTGCCAGTAGTAAACCGGGACAGGGGGGTTATAGCAATCAGCCCCAGCATTTT
cdr3_aa: CASSKPGQGGYSNQPQHF

v_call: TRBV5-6
d_call: -
clone_size: -
j_call: TRBJ1-4
cdr3_nt: TGTGCCAGCAGCACGATATATTGGGACACGGATTCAACTAATGAAAAACTGTTTTTT
cdr3_aa: CASSTIYWDTDSTNEKLFF

v_call: TRBV6-2/TRBV6-3
d_call: TRBD2
clone_size: few
j_call: TRBJ2-1
cdr3_nt: TGTGCCAGCAGTACGGGAGTAGCGGGAGTATCTGAGCAGTTCTTC
cdr3_aa: CASSTGVAGVSEQFF

v_call: TRBV29-1
d_call: TRBD1
clone_size: -
j_call: TRBJ1-5
cdr3_nt: TGCAGCGTTGTCGTAGGACAGGGCGACTATAGCAATCAGCCCCAGCATTTT
cdr3_aa: CSVVVGQGDYSNQPQHF

v_call: TRBV5-1
d_call: -
clone_size: -
j_call: TRBJ1-1
cdr3_nt: TGCGCCAGCAGCCCGTACAACATGAACACTGAAGCTTTCTTT
cdr3_aa: CASSPYNMNTEAFF

v_call: TRBV29-1
d_call: -
clone_size: -
j_call: TRBJ2-5
cdr3_nt: TGCAGCGTTGCAGGGCGGACCCGGGAGACCCAGTACTTC
cdr3_aa: CSVAGRTRETQYF

v_call: TRBV5-4
d_call: -
clone_size: once
j_call: TRBJ1-6
cdr3_nt: TGTGCCAGCAGCCTCGGGAATTATAATTCACCCCTCCACTTT
cdr3_aa: CASSLGNYNSPLHF

v_call: TRBV5-6
d_call: -
clone_size: -
j_call: TRBJ1-6
cdr3_nt: TGTGCCAGCAGCTTGTGGAGTCCCGGGGATTCACCCCTCCACTTT
cdr3_aa: CASSLWSPGDSPLHF

v_call: TRBV3-1/TRBV3-2
d_call: -
clone_size: -
j_call: TRBJ1-2
cdr3_nt: TGTGCCAGCAGCCAGGTGAGAACAACAGGAGTCTATGGCTACACCTTC
cdr3_aa: CASSQVRTTGVYGYTF

v_call: TRBV27
d_call: -
clone_size: -
j_call: TRBJ2-3
cdr3_nt: TGTGCCAGCAGTCCCCTTACTACCCTCGCAGATACGCAGTATTTT
cdr3_aa: CASSPLTTLADTQYF

v_call: TRBV5-5
d_call: TRBD1
clone_size: few
j_call: TRBJ2-5
cdr3_nt: TGTGCCAGCAGCAAACAGGGGGGCGAGACCCAGTACTTC
cdr3_aa: CASSKQGGETQYF

v_call: TRBV6-1
d_call: TRBD1
clone_size: -
j_call: TRBJ1-4
cdr3_nt: TGTGCCAGCAGTGAAGGGACAGGGGTTGAAAAACTGTTTTTT
cdr3_aa: CASSEGTGVEKLFF

v_call: TRBV7-3
d_call: -
clone_size: -
j_call: TRBJ2-7
cdr3_nt: TGTGCCAGCAGCTTAGGGCCTGGTAAAGAGCAGTACTTC
cdr3_aa: CASSLGPGKEQYF

v_call: TRBV6-5
d_call: -
clone_size: few
j_call: TRBJ1-5
cdr3_nt: TGTGCCAGCAGTACGGGCACAGGTCCCAATCAGCCCCAGCATTTT
cdr3_aa: CASSTGTGPNQPQHF

v_call: TRBV18
d_call: TRBD1
clone_size: once
j_call: TRBJ2-7
cdr3_nt: TGTGCCAGCTCACCAGGACAGGGTTGGTCCATCGAGCAGTACTTC
cdr3_aa: CASSPGQGWSIEQYF

v_call: TRBV5-1
d_call: -
clone_size: once
j_call: TRBJ1-2
cdr3_nt: TGCGCCAGCAGATGGGAACAGGGTAACTATGGCTACACCTTC
cdr3_aa: CASRWEQGNYGYTF

v_call: TRBV21-1
d_call: -
clone_size: -
j_call: TRBJ1-5
cdr3_nt: TGTGCCAGCAGCAAACACGACGGGAGCAATCAGCCCCAGCATTTT
cdr3_aa: CASSKHDGSNQPQHF

v_call: TRBV19
d_call: TRBD1
clone_size: -
j_call: TRBJ2-5
cdr3_nt: TGTGCCAGTAGTAGGGGACAGGGGGCTTACGAAGAGACCCAGTACTTC
cdr3_aa: CASSRGQGAYEETQYF

v_call: TRBV7-8
d_call: TRBD1
clone_size: -
j_call: TRBJ2-5
cdr3_nt: TGTGCCAGCAGGGCAAGGACAGGGGTAGAGACCCAGTACTTC
cdr3_aa: CASRARTGVETQYF

v_call: TRBV20-1
d_call: -
clone_size: -
j_call: TRBJ2-2
cdr3_nt: TGCAGTGCTAGTGCACTAGCTGGCACCGGGGAGCTGTTTTTT
cdr3_aa: CSASALAGTGELFF

v_call: TRBV3-1/TRBV3-2
d_call: -
clone_size: -
j_call: TRBJ2-7
cdr3_nt: TGTGCCAGCAGCCAAACCGAGGCCTACGAGCAGTACTTC
cdr3_aa: CASSQTEAYEQYF

v_call: TRBV30
d_call: TRBD2
clone_size: -
j_call: TRBJ2-3
cdr3_nt: TGTGCCTGGAGTAGGGTCTTCGGGACTAGCGGGCAAGATACGCAGTATTTT
cdr3_aa: CAWSRVFGTSGQDTQYF